The T cell receptor (beta chain) under discussion was sequenced for a study of long-term antiretroviral therapy in people with HIV (dated by TCRdb to about 2022). A note on the overall study: The earliest samples were collected about a decade before the 2015 WHO recommendation for immediate ART, when ART was typically delayed until CD4 counts fell. A total of roughly 200 cryopreserved PBMC samples came from roughly 30 adults with confirmed HIV infection and were collected serially over a mean of roughly six years (range 1-12). Of the roughly 30 participants with HIV, fewer than twelve were female. A retrospective serial study tested whether changes in peripheral blood TRB repertoire composition and diversity were associated with ART initiation and durable HIV suppression. No cross-contamination during QIAcube processing was seen in test extractions of a monoclonal T-cell line run alongside 30 to 35 polyclonal samples.

Participants were included only if at least one PBMC sample before ART initiation and at least two post-ART samples were available. All participants with HIV were treated in the United States of America. Cryopreserved samples of about 0.95-11 million PBMC were thawed and washed before DNA extraction. At the time of the earliest PBMC sample for each participant with HIV, ages ranged from roughly 23 to 60 years. PBMC samples were contributed by each participant from 1-4 timepoints before ART initiation and 2-8 timepoints after ART initiation, with a median of 7 samples. Serial HIV viral load, CD4+ T-cell count, ART history and demographic data were obtained for every participant. Genomic DNA was extracted from unsorted PBMC with a Qiagen kit on a QIAcube, processed in batches of 12 samples. As concerns this clone: Its antigen is currently not known. No qualities accompany the bases; no much larger clone lies one base away.

Including cysteine and phenylalanine, the CDR3 has 13 amino acids. Left in the record is the CDR3 DNA by itself, 39 bases read in frame from the first base. V gives up 1 base and J gives up 2 bases, and the segment between their germline ends measures 5 bases. Sequences SGHTA (CDR1) and FQGNSA (CDR2) are obtained from the germline V gene. The research as a whole found: No data were available on ART adherence, viral resistance or therapy changes, limiting inferences about post-ART repertoire changes. Because pre-ART samples had limited cell numbers, unsorted PBMC were profiled rather than sorted CD4+ and CD8+ T cells. The samples were dated from the mid-2000s to the late 2010s, and the ART regimens that were used may be less effective than current ART regimens. A significant increase in TRB diversity was found to be associated with ART initiation, although TRB diversity was observed to remain significantly below that of transplant donor controls even after long-term ART. At every time point, the repertoire was dominated by expanded TRB clones first identified before ART initiation, although this dominance fluctuated and, in many PLHIV, declined after ART. Limited PBMC availability meant only the TCR beta chain was sequenced, without alpha chain pairing. Narrower CDR3 length ranges were observed in HIV repertoires than in controls, and an antigen-experienced repertoire with only a slight naive shift after ART was suggested by the network structure.

The immunoSEQ hsTCRB v3.0 assay was used at survey level resolution to sequence the TRB variable region. A depth of about 35,000-55,000 T-cell genomes per sample was targeted for TRB sequencing. An Illumina MiSeq with a v3 150-cycle kit was used to sequence the pooled TRB libraries. The original methods were these. Analysis of repertoires was carried out in R inside a reproducible Nextflow workflow spanning QC, data transformation and analysis. LymphoSeq2, an R package for exploring AIRR-Seq data, was used to implement custom analyses. A handful of samples that yielded fewer than 5000 total TRB sequences were excluded, so that some 190 HIV repertoires were analyzed. Among the 180 or so HIV repertoires that were kept, almost 60 were collected before ART initiation and over 120 were collected after ART initiation. Repertoires were downsampled to 5000 TRB nucleotide sequences, and summary statistics were averaged over 100 downsampling iterations. TRB sequences were retained for analysis only if CDR3 regions of at least seven amino acids were present. Diversity was measured with a Shannon entropy-derived clonality score and the Gini coefficient. In the repertoire networks, any two of the top 5000 CDR3 amino acid sequences were connected whenever the two sequences differed by an edit distance of one. Antigen specificity groups and MHC restriction were predicted for TRB CDR3 amino acid sequences with GLIPH2. To flag known CMV, EBV, HIV or tissue antigen associations, CDR3 amino acid sequences were matched against VDJdb and McPAS-TCR. Pre-ART, post-ART and control groups were compared with Wilcoxon signed-rank tests and Holm-Bonferroni correction. Held by TCRdb, this immuneACCESS table contains in-frame sequences only and omits some clones. Under half of the omission traces to an unresolved V gene where checked; the cause of the rest is unknown. The DNA gave D and trimming, while V, J and clone size come from that table. The sample has under 30,000 clones on record, 79% of them singletons. In total, the top ten clones hold 11% of the sample.

This clonotype was obtained from a man aged 25-45 years with HIV. This specimen consisted of unsorted PBMCs, obtained 2.1 years after starting antiretroviral therapy. The rearranged chain carries TRBV7-2 and TRBJ2-5, with the D gene uncertain. The base sequence is TGTGCCAGCAGCTTAGTGGGGCAAGAGACCCAGTACTTC. Its protein product is CASSLVGQETQYF.